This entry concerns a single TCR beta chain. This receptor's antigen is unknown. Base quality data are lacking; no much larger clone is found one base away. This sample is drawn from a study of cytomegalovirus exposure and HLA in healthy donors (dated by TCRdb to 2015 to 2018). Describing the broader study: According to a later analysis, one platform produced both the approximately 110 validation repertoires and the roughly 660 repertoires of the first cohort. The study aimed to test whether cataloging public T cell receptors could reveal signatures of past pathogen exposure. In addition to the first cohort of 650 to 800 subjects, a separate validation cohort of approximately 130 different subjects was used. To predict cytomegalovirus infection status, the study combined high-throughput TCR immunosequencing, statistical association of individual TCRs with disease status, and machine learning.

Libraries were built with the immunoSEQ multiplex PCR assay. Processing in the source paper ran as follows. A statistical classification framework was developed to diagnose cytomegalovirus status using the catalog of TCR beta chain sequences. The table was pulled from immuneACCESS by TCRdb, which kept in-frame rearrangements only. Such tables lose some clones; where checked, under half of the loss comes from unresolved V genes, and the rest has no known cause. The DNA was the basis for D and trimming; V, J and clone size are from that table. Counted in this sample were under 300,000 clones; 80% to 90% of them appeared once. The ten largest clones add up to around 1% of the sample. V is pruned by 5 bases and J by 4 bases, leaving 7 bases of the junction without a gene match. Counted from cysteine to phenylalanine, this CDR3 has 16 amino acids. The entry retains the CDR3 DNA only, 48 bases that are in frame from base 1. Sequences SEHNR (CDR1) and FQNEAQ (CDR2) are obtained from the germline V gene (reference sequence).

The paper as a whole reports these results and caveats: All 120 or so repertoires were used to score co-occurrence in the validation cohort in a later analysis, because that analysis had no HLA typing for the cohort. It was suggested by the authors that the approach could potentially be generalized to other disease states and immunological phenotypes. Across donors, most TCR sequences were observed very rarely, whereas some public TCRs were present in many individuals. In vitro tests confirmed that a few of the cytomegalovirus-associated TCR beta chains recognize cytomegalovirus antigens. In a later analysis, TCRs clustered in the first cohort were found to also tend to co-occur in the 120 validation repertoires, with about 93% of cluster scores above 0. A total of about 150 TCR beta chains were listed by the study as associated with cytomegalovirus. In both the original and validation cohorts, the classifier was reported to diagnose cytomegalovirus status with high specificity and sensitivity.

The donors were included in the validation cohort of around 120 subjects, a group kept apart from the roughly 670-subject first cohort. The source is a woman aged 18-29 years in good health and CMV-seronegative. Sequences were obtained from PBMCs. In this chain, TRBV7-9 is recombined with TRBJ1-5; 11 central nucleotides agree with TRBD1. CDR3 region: CASSKGQGAFNQPQHF. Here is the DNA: TGTGCCAGCAGCAAAGGACAGGGGGCATTTAATCAGCCCCAGCATTTT.